This paragraph covers one T cell receptor (beta chain) sequence. Its target is not known. The PCR used 60 Vbeta and 13 Jbeta primers. TCRdb's copy holds only in-frame clones and misses some; the assay was immunoSEQ multiplex PCR. The sample includes under 150,000 clones, 67% of them seen just once. This CDR3 is built from 15 residues. The V and J ends lost 6 bases and 0 bases, in that order; junction bases with no gene match: 6. Germline V gives CDR1 LNHDA, CDR2 SQIVND (reference sequence). This specimen belongs to a study of cytomegalovirus exposure and HLA in healthy donors. As for the study in general: About 179 million T cells yielded 100 million or so unique TCR beta sequences in earlier analysis. An early data release held some 89 million unique TCRs from HLA-typed donors. Findings and limits, study-wide: In a later analysis, HLA-associated beta chains showed higher expansion and lower generation probabilities than comparable chains. What a later analysis reportedly showed was that an Asian-associated ancestry cluster had fewer N-insertions than the approximately 700-donor mean.

Sequencing used PBMCs. The receptor comes from a young man in good health and CMV-seropositive. The chain has TRBV19 and TRBJ1-2, with 8 positions matching TRBD1. The CDR3: CASRGQGRSNYGYTF. CDR3 coding DNA: TGTGCCAGTAGAGGACAGGGCCGATCTAACTATGGCTACACCTTC.